A selection of T cell receptor beta chains follows, all from one sample in a study of blood T cell repertoires in COVID-19. TCRdb's copy holds only in-frame clones and misses some; the assay was immunoSEQ multiplex PCR. The sample holds 250,000 or so clones, around 86% seen once. What was sequenced was PBMCs or T cells enriched from blood (not recorded which). Every receptor here comes from a woman aged 45-65 years who had recovered from COVID-19. CDR3s leave out the opening cysteine and the closing phenylalanine or tryptophan. Not every row has a clone size; where given, it reads once, few, many or a size class.

V gene: TRBV27
clone size: -
CDR3 protein: ASSHLRSSYNEQF

V gene: TRBV11-3
clone size: once
CDR3 protein: ASSLTMNTEAF

V gene: TRBV5-1
clone size: -
CDR3 protein: ASSLVATVAGGKNIQY

V gene: TRBV5-1
clone size: -
CDR3 protein: ASSPGGSYNEQF

V gene: TRBV7-2
clone size: -
CDR3 protein: ASSRGTPQETQY

V gene: TRBV7-2
clone size: few
CDR3 protein: ASSRDRPNTGELF

V gene: TRBV30
clone size: -
CDR3 protein: AWRTPYEQY

V gene: TRBV7-9
clone size: few
CDR3 protein: ASSLGSVIYGYT

V gene: TRBV20-1
clone size: -
CDR3 protein: RPAVGYT

V gene: TRBV5-4
clone size: once
CDR3 protein: ASRFLWDREGEQY

V gene: TRBV28
clone size: -
CDR3 protein: ASSLALTGDYGYT

V gene: TRBV5-5
clone size: -
CDR3 protein: ASSLRGNYGYT

V gene: TRBV7-9
clone size: -
CDR3 protein: ASRLRPGTYNEQF

V gene: TRBV9
clone size: -
CDR3 protein: ASSVVPGSGELF

V gene: TRBV7-3
clone size: -
CDR3 protein: ASSLTGLPQNEQF

V gene: TRBV6-5
clone size: -
CDR3 protein: ASRSGQGYGYT

V gene: TRBV9
clone size: -
CDR3 protein: ASSVGTPNTDTQY

V gene: TRBV30
clone size: -
CDR3 protein: AWSPRSSTEAF

V gene: TRBV7-3
clone size: many
CDR3 protein: ASSSRGQGSYEQY

V gene: TRBV18
clone size: once
CDR3 protein: ASSPDPGGPGTIY

V gene: TRBV5-6
clone size: -
CDR3 protein: ASSLTRDIFSAGELF

V gene: TRBV24-1
clone size: -
CDR3 protein: ATSDPNGAGELF

V gene: TRBV9
clone size: once
CDR3 protein: ASSALGLAGGSTDTQY

V gene: TRBV5-1
clone size: -
CDR3 protein: ASSREGLGGELF

V gene: TRBV11-3
clone size: -
CDR3 protein: ASSVYSGGVGELF

V gene: TRBV5-1
clone size: -
CDR3 protein: ASSLVATGTAKQY

V gene: TRBV4-3
clone size: -
CDR3 protein: ASSYYSSVGPGNEQF

V gene: TRBV19
clone size: -
CDR3 protein: ASRLNLGNGYT

V gene: TRBV9
clone size: -
CDR3 protein: ASSETSFLSSTDTQY

V gene: TRBV12-3/TRBV12-4
clone size: -
CDR3 protein: ASSRQGKYEQY

V gene: TRBV5-5
clone size: -
CDR3 protein: ASSLGGRSYEQY

V gene: TRBV18
clone size: few
CDR3 protein: ASSAKQATNEKLF